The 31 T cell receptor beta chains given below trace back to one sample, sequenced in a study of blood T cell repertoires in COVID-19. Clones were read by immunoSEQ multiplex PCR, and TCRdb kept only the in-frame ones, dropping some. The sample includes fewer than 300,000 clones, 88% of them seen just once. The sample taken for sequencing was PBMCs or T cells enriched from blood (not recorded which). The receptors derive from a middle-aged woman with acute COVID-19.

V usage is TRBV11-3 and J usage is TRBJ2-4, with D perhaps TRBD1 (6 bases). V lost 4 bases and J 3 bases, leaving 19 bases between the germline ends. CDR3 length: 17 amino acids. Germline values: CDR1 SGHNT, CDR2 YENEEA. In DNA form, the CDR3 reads TGTGCCAGCAGCTCCGGAGCCGGGGAAGGGGGCAAAAACATTCAGTACTTC. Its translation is CASSSGAGEGGKNIQYF.

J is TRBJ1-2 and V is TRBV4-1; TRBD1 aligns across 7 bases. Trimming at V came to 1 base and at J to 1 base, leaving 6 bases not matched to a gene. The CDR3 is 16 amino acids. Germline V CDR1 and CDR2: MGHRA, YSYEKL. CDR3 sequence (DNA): TGCGCCAGCAGCCAAGGAGACAGGGTCAATAACTATGGCTACACCTTC. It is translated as CASSQGDRVNNYGYTF.

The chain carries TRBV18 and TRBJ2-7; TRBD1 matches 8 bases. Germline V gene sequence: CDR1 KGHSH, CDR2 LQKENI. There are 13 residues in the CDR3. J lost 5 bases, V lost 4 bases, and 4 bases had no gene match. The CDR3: CASSLGQGDEQYV. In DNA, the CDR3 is TGTGCCAGCTCACTAGGACAGGGCGACGAGCAGTACGTC.

The CDR3 region is CASSLMRAVTDTQYF. As DNA, the CDR3 is TGCGCCAGCAGCTTGATGAGGGCTGTGACAGATACGCAGTATTTT. The chain is built from TRBV5-1 and TRBJ2-3, with TRBD2 as a possible D gene (5 bases). The CDR3 extends over 15 amino acids. The germline CDR1 and CDR2 sequences are SGHRS and YFSETQ. V dropped 1 base and J dropped 3 bases, with 12 bases sitting between them.

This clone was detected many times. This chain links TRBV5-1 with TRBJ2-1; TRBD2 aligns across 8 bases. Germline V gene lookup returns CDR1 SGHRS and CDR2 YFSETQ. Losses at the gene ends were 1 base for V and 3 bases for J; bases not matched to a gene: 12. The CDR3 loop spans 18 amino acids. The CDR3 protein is CASSLRSGGPAVYNEQFF. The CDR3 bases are TGCGCCAGCAGCTTGAGGTCGGGAGGGCCTGCAGTCTACAATGAGCAGTTCTTC. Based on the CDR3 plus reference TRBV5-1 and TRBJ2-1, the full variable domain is KAGVTQTPRYLIKTRGQQVTLSCSPISGHRSVSWYQQTPGQGLQFLFEYFSETQRNKGNFPGRFSGRQFSNSRSEMNVSTLELGDSALYLCASSLRSGGPAVYNEQFFGPGTRLTVL.

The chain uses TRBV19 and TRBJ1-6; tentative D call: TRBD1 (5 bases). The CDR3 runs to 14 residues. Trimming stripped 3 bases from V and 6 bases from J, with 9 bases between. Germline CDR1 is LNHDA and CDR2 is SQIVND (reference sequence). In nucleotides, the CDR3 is TGTGCCAGTAGTATCAATAGGGGTAATTCACCCCTCCACTTT. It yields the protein CASSINRGNSPLHF.

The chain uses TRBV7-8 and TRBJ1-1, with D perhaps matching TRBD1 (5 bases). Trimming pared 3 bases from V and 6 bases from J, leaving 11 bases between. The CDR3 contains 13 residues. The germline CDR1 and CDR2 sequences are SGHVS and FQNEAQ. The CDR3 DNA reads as TGTGCCAGCAGCTTTGGGCAGGGCGCTGAAGCTTTCTTT. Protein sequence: CASSFGQGAEAFF.

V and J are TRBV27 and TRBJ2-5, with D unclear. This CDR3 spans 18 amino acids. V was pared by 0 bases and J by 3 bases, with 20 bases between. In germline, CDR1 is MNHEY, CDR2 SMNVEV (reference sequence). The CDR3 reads CASSLSAYGARGKETQYF. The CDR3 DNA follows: TGTGCCAGCAGTTTATCCGCCTATGGCGCGAGAGGAAAAGAGACCCAGTACTTC.

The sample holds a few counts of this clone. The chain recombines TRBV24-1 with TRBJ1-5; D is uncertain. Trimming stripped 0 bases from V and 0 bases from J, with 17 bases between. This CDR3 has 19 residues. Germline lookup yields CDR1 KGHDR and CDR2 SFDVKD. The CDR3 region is CATSDLGALGLASNQPQHF. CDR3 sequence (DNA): TGTGCCACCAGTGATTTGGGCGCCCTCGGCTTAGCTAGCAATCAGCCCCAGCATTTT.

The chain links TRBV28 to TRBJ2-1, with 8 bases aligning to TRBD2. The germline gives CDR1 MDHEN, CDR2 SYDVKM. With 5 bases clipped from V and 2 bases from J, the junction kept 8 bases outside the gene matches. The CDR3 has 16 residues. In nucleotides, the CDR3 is TGTGCCAGCAGTCCCTCGACTAGCGTAGCCTACAATGAGCAGTTCTTC. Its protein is CASSPSTSVAYNEQFF.

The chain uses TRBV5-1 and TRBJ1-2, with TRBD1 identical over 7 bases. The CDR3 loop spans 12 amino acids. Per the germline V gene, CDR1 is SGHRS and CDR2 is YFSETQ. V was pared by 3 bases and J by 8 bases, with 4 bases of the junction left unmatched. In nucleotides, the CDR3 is TGCGCCAGCAGCTCCAGGGGGAACGGCTACACCTTC. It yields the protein CASSSRGNGYTF.

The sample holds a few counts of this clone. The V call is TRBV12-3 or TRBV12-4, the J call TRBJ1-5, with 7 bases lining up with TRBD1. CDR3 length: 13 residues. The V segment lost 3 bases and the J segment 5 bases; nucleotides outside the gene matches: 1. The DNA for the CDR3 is TGTGCCAGCAGTTTCACAGGGGATCAGCCCCAGCATTTT. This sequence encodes CASSFTGDQPQHF.

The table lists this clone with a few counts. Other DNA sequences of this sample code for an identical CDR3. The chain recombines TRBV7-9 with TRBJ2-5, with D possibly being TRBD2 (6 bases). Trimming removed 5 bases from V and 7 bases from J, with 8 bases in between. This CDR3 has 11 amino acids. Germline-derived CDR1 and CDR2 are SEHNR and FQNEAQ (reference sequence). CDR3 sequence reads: CASSLGGTQYF. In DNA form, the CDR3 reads TGTGCCAGCAGCCTCGGGGGGACCCAGTACTTC.

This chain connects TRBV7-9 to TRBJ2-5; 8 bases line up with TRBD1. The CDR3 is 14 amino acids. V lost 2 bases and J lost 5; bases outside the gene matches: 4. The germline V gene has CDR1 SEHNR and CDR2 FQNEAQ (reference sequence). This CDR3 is CASSLRAGGETQYF. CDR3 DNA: TGTGCCAGCAGCTTAAGGGCAGGGGGCGAGACCCAGTACTTC. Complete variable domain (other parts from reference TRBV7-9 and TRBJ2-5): DTGVSQNPRHKITKRGQNVTFRCDPISEHNRLYWYRQTLGQGPEFLTYFQNEAQLEKSRLLSDRFSAERPKGSFSTLEIQRTEQGDSAMYLCASSLRAGGETQYFGPGTRLLVL.

CDR3 residues: CASSLVASGDSYNEQFF. DNA for the CDR3: TGCGCCAGCAGCTTGGTGGCTAGCGGGGATTCCTACAATGAGCAGTTCTTC. The rearrangement uses TRBV5-1 and TRBJ2-1; 9 nucleotides match TRBD2. The trim removed 0 bases at V and 1 base at J, leaving 5 bases unmatched. The CDR3 covers 17 residues. Germline CDR1 reads SGHRS; CDR2 reads YFSETQ.

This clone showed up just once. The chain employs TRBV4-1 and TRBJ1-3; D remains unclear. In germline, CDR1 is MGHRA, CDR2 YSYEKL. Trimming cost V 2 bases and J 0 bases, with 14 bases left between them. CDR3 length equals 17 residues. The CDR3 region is CASSQLDLGFSGNTIYF. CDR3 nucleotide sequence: TGCGCCAGCAGCCAATTGGACTTAGGCTTCTCTGGAAACACCATATATTTT.

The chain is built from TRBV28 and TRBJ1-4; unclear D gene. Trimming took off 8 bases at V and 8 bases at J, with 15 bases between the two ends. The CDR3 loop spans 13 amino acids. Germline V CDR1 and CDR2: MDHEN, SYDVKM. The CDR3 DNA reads TGTGCCAGCGTGGTCACCCCGGAGGAAAAACTGTTTTTT. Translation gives CASVVTPEEKLFF.

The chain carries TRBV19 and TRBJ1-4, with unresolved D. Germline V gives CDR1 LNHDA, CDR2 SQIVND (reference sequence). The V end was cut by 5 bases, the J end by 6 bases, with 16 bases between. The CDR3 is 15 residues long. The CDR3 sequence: CASSVFRGGDEKLFF. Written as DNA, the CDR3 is TGTGCCAGTAGTGTCTTCCGGGGTGGAGATGAAAAACTGTTTTTT.

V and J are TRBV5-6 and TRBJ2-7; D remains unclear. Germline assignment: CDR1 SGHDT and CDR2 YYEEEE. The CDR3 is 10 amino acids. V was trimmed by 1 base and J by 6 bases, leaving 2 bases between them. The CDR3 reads CASSLREQYF. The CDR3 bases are TGTGCCAGCAGCTTGCGCGAGCAGTACTTC.

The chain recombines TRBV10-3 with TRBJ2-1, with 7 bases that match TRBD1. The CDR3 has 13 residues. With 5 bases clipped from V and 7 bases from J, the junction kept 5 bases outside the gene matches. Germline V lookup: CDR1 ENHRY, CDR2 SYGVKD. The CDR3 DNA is TGTGCCATCAGTACAGGGACAGCGAATGAGCAGTTCTTC. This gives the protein CAISTGTANEQFF.

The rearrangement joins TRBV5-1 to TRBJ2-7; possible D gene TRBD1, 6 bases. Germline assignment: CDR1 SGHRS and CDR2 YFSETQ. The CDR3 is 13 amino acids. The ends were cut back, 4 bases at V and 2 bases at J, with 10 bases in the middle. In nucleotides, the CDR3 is TGCGCCAGCAGCCCGGGACACACCTACGAGCAGTACGTC. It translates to CASSPGHTYEQYV.

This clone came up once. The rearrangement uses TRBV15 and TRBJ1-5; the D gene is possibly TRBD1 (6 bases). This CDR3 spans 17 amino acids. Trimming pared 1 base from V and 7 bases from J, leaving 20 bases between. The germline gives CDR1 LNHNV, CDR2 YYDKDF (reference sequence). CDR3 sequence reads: CATSRGLGGGAQQPQHF. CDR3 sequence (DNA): TGTGCCACCAGCAGAGGGCTTGGCGGGGGCGCTCAGCAGCCCCAGCATTTT.

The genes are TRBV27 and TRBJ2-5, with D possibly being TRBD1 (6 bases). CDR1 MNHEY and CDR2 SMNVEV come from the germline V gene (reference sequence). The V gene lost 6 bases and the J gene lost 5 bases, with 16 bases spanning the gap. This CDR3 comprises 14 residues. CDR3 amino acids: CASRDRRVAETQYF. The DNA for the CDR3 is TGTGCCAGCAGGGACAGACGCGTTGCGGAGACCCAGTACTTC.

This CDR3 is CASSHRGGSYEQYF. CDR3 DNA sequence: TGTGCCAGCAGCCACCGGGGGGGGTCCTACGAGCAGTACTTC. This chain links TRBV3-1 (or the pseudogene TRBV3-2) with TRBJ2-7; 8 bases agree with TRBD2. CDR1 and CDR2 (germline): LGHDT, YNNKEL (reference sequence). Trimming removed 3 bases from V and 1 base from J; junction bases left unmatched: 2. The CDR3 sequence is 14 residues long.

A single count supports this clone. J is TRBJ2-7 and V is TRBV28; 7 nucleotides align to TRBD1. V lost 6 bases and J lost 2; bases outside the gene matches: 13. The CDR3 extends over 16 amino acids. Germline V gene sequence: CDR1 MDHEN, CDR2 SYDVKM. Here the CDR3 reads CASRPGTGTAPYEQYV. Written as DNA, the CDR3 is TGTGCCAGCAGACCAGGGACCGGGACAGCTCCCTACGAGCAGTACGTC.

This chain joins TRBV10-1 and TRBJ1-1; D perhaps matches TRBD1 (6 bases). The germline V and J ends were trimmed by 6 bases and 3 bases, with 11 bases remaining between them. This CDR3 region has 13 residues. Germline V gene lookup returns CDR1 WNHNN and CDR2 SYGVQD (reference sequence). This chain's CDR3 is CASSQGIHTEAFF. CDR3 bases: TGCGCCAGCAGCCAGGGGATTCACACTGAAGCTTTCTTT.

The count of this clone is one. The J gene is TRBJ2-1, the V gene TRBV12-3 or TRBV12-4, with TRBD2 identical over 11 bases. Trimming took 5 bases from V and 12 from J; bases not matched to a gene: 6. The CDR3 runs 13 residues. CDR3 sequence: CASSPLAGGRQFF. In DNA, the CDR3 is TGTGCCAGCAGTCCATTAGCGGGAGGGAGGCAGTTCTTC.

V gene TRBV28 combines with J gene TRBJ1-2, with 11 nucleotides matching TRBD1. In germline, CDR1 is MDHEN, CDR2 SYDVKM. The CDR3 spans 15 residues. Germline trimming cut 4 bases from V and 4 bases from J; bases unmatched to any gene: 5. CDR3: CASSSGTGGTYGYTF. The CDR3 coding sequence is TGTGCCAGCAGTTCGGGGACAGGGGGAACCTATGGCTACACCTTC.

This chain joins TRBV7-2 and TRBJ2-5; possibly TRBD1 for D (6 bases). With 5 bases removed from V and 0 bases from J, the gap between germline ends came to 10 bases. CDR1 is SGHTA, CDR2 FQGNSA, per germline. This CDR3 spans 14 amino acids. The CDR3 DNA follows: TGTGCCAGCAGCCCCGGACAGAACCAAGAGACCCAGTACTTC. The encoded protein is CASSPGQNQETQYF.

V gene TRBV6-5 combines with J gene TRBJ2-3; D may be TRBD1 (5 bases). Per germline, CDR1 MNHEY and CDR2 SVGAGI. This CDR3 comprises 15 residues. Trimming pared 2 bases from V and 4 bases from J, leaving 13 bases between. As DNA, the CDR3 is TGTGCCAGCAGTTACGGGGCGGTTCAGCCAGATACGCAGTATTTT. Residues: CASSYGAVQPDTQYF.

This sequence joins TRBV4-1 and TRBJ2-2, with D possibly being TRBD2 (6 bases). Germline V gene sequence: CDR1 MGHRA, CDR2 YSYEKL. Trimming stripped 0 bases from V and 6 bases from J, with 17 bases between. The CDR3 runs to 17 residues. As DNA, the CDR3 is TGCGCCAGCAGCCAAGATGGGTGGCGGGGAGTACCCGGGGAGCTGTTTTTT. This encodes CASSQDGWRGVPGELFF.